This T cell receptor (beta chain) was retrieved from a study of beta chain features in type 1 diabetes. Study results and caveats: Among all four CD4+ subsets, Type 1 diabetes patients had TCRB CDR3s that were moderately but significantly shorter. It was possible that PCR favored shorter templates, equally so in patients and controls.

V gave up 7 bases and J gave up 7 bases; unmatched junction bases: 7. The CDR3 covers 13 residues. Germline V gene data show CDR1 as SQVTM and CDR2 as ANQGSEA. The authors reverse transcribed all of the isolated RNA, so sequencing captured expressed TCRB transcripts. The repertoire was sequenced with immunoSEQ multiplex PCR; TCRdb's copy has only in-frame clones and lacks some. The sample carries more than 350,000 clones, more than 9.5% recorded once. Only a few counts were recorded for this clone. Its antigen is not known. Central memory, naive, regulatory and stem cell-like memory CD4+ cells were sorted by CD45RO/CCR7/CD25/CD127/CD95/CD27.

The receptor was isolated from a woman between 18 and 30 years old in good health. What was sequenced was naive CD4+ T cells from blood. This chain uses TRBV29-1 with TRBJ2-1, with 10 bases that match TRBD1. Here the CDR3 reads CSALDRGLNEQFF. CDR3 in DNA: TGCAGCGCCCTAGACAGGGGGCTAAATGAGCAGTTCTTC.